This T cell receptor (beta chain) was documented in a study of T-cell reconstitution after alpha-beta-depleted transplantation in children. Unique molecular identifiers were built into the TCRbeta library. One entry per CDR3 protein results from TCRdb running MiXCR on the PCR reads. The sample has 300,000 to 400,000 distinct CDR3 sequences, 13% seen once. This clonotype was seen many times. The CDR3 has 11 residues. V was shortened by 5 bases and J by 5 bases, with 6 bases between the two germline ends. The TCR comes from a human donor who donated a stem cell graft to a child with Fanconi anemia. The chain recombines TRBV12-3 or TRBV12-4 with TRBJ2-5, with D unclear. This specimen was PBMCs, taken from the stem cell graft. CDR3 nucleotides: TGTGCCAGCAGTCCGGAGGAGACCCAGTACTTC. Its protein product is CASSPEETQYF.